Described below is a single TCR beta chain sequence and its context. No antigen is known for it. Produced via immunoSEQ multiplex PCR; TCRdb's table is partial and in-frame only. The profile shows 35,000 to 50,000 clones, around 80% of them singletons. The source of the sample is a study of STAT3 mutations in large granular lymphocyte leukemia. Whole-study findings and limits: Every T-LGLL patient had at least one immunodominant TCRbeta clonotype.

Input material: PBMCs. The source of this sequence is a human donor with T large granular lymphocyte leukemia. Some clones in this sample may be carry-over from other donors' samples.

For the CDR3, the DNA is TGTGCCAGTAGTCAGGGCTACGAGCAGTACGTC. Amino acids: CASSQGYEQYV. This chain joins TRBV19 and TRBJ2-7; D possibly corresponds to TRBD1 (5 bases). Germline values: CDR1 LNHDA, CDR2 SQIVND (reference sequence). The CDR3 has 11 amino acids. Between the trimmed V and J ends, which lost 5 bases and 3 bases, there was a span of 5 bases.